This T cell receptor beta chain was retrieved from a study of T cell repertoires in cytomegalovirus infection. Study background: Indications of both CMV infection and matching HLA type were provided by public TCR beta signatures.

This clonotype has only a few counts. Its antigen is undetermined. TCRdb ran MiXCR on the reads and lists one entry per CDR3 protein. The repertoire has around 100,000 distinct CDR3 sequences, about a quarter of them found once; the top ten carry about two fifths. The germline gives CDR1 LGHDT, CDR2 YNNKEL (reference sequence). The CDR3 is 13 residues long. Trimming removed 3 bases at V and 7 bases at J, with 10 bases between. The study's findings and limits: In two of eight donors, the top clonotype was HLA-C-restricted CMV-specific. Identification of carriers of CMV plus the relevant HLA was achieved through cumulative public TCR beta family frequency.

The sequence derives from a human donor in good health (CMV status not recorded). Some clones in this sample may be carry-over from other donors' samples. The sequencing input was CD8+ T cells from PBMCs. The chain employs TRBV3-1 and TRBJ2-1, with D unresolved. Here the CDR3 reads CASSHFALNEQFF. The CDR3 region has the DNA TGTGCCAGCAGCCATTTCGCCCTAAATGAGCAGTTCTTC.